The 27 T cell receptor beta chains below all came from one sample that was sequenced in a study of T-cell memory formation after mild COVID-19. TCRdb ran MiXCR on the 5' RACE reads and lists one entry per CDR3 protein. The table shows hundreds of thousands of distinct CDR3 sequences, with 25% to 30% occurring only once. Sequencing was done on a sample of PBMCs or a T cell subset sorted from them (not recorded which). The source is an adult woman who had mild COVID-19 (a few samples of this study predate the infection). Cell type and time point are not known.

This clonotype was detected a few times. The rearrangement uses TRBV5-1 and TRBJ2-3; TRBD1 is a possible D gene (5 bases). V was clipped by 2 bases and J by 5 bases, with 6 bases between them. CDR3 length equals 12 residues. Germline V CDR1 and CDR2: SGHRS, YFSETQ. CDR3 in DNA: TGCGCCAGCAGCTTAGGGGAAGATACGCAGTATTTT. Its translation is CASSLGEDTQYF.

The V call is TRBV7-2, the J call TRBJ2-3, with D perhaps assigned TRBD1 or TRBD2 (5 bases each). The CDR3 runs 13 residues. Looked up from germline, CDR1 is SGHTA and CDR2 is FQGNSA. Trimming removed 5 bases at V and 8 bases at J, with 14 bases between. CDR3 protein: CASSAGGPSTQYF. CDR3 sequence (DNA): TGTGCCAGCAGCGCTGGGGGACCCAGTACGCAGTATTTT.

The genes are TRBV3-1 and TRBJ2-1; D possibly corresponds to TRBD2 (5 bases). V was pared by 4 bases and J by 3 bases, with 10 bases between. CDR3 length equals 14 residues. Germline CDR1 and CDR2: LGHDT and YNNKEL (reference sequence). For the CDR3, the DNA is TGTGCCAGCAGCCTCCGCCGGGACTACAATGAGCAGTTCTTC. This sequence encodes CASSLRRDYNEQFF.

V and J are TRBV29-1 and TRBJ2-7; 10 nucleotides agree with TRBD2. The V gene end was trimmed by 3 bases and the J gene end by 2 bases; junction bases not matched to a gene: 7. The germline V gene has CDR1 SQVTM and CDR2 ANQGSEA. CDR3 size: 15 residues. The CDR3 loop reads CSVDYRTSGTYEQYF. Here the CDR3 DNA reads TGCAGCGTTGATTACCGGACTAGCGGAACCTACGAGCAGTACTTC.

V gene TRBV24-1 combines with J gene TRBJ2-7; no firm D call. The V gene's germline CDR1 is KGHDR and CDR2 SFDVKD. This CDR3 is built from 15 residues. V gave up 2 bases and J gave up 3 bases, with 13 bases separating them. The CDR3 DNA is TGTGCCACCAGTGATTCAAAAGAGATCCACTACGAGCAGTACTTC. Its translation is CATSDSKEIHYEQYF.

This clonotype was counted only a few times. V gene TRBV5-1 combines with J gene TRBJ2-2, with D tentatively TRBD2 (6 bases). CDR3 length: 15 amino acids. Trimming removed 0 bases at V and 6 bases at J, with 12 bases between. Germline V CDR1 and CDR2: SGHRS, YFSETQ. The CDR3 nucleotides are TGCGCCAGCAGCTTGGATGGCGGGGTCCCCGGGGAGCTGTTTTTT. Amino acids: CASSLDGGVPGELFF.

This clonotype appeared a few times. The chain employs TRBV18 and TRBJ1-1, with D possibly matching TRBD1 (6 bases). The germline V gene has CDR1 KGHSH and CDR2 LQKENI. This CDR3 region has 13 residues. V was cut by 3 bases and J by 5 bases, with 10 bases left in between. The CDR3 nucleotides are TGTGCCAGCTCACCTCAAGGACAGACTGAAGCTTTCTTT. Translated, it gives CASSPQGQTEAFF. Using reference TRBV18 and TRBJ1-1 for the parts outside the CDR3, the full variable domain is NAGVMQNPRHLVRRRGQEARLRCSPMKGHSHVYWYRQLPEEGLKFMVYLQKENIIDESGMPKERFSAEFPKEGPSILRIQQVVRGDSAAYFCASSPQGQTEAFFGQGTRLTVV.

Only a few counts were recorded for this clonotype. J is TRBJ1-1 and V is TRBV4-1, with 7 bases matching TRBD1. This CDR3 spans 14 amino acids. CDR1 is MGHRA and CDR2 is YSYEKL in the germline V gene. Trimming at V came to 4 bases and at J to 5 bases, leaving 7 bases not matched to a gene. Here the CDR3 reads CASSLWTGLTEAFF. CDR3 nucleotide sequence: TGCGCCAGCAGCCTCTGGACAGGTCTGACTGAAGCTTTCTTT.

This clonotype has a handful of counts. The V call is TRBV29-1, the J call TRBJ2-1, with D possibly TRBD2 on 5 matching bases. Trimming removed 2 bases from V and 9 bases from J, with 11 bases in between. The CDR3 covers 12 residues. Per the germline V gene, CDR1 is SQVTM and CDR2 is ANQGSEA. The CDR3 nucleotides read TGCAGCGTTGAAAGGGTTGGGAGTGAGCAGTTCTTC. Translating it yields CSVERVGSEQFF.

The genes are TRBV12-3 or TRBV12-4 and TRBJ2-1; D possibly corresponds to TRBD1 (6 bases). V dropped 7 bases and J dropped 6 bases, with 16 bases sitting between them. There are 14 residues in the CDR3. The CDR3 DNA reads TGTGCCAGCACCGGCTACAGGGACCTCAATGAGCAGTTCTTC. This sequence encodes CASTGYRDLNEQFF.

This clonotype came up a few times. The chain employs TRBV20-1 and TRBJ2-1; D uncertain. Germline V gene sequence: CDR1 DFQATT, CDR2 SNEGSKA (reference sequence). This CDR3 is built from 17 residues. The ends were cut back, 6 bases at V and 8 bases at J, with 29 bases in the middle. CDR3 in amino acids: CSAPRSGSDSSRHEQFF. The DNA of the CDR3 is TGCAGTGCCCCTCGGTCAGGATCCGACTCCTCTCGCCATGAGCAGTTCTTC.

This clonotype came up a few times. The chain has TRBV10-3 and TRBJ2-3, with unresolved D. The germline V gene encodes CDR1 ENHRY and CDR2 SYGVKD. The CDR3 covers 12 residues. Trimming stripped 4 bases from V and 3 bases from J, with 5 bases between. CDR3 sequence (DNA): TGTGCCATCAGTGGCCTAACAGATACGCAGTATTTT. Its translation: CAISGLTDTQYF.

The chain links TRBV20-1 to TRBJ2-3; 8 bases align to TRBD2. CDR1 is DFQATT and CDR2 is SNEGSKA in the germline V gene (reference sequence). Trimming removed 8 bases from V and 5 bases from J; junction bases left unmatched: 9. The CDR3 is 13 residues long. The CDR3 reads CSMRGEGKDTQYF. CDR3 coding DNA: TGCAGTATGCGGGGGGAGGGGAAAGATACGCAGTATTTT.

The chain employs TRBV12-3 or TRBV12-4 and TRBJ1-2, with a possible D match to TRBD1 (6 bases). CDR3 size: 14 residues. Trimming stripped 6 bases from V and 0 bases from J, with 11 bases between. CDR3 protein: CASSPGESNYGYTF. CDR3 DNA sequence: TGTGCCAGCAGCCCAGGGGAATCTAACTATGGCTACACCTTC.

This rearrangement joins TRBV4-3 to TRBJ2-5; TRBD2 matches 8 bases. Per germline, CDR1 LGHNA and CDR2 YSLEER. CDR3 length: 15 amino acids. J lost 6 bases, V lost 0 bases, and 6 bases had no gene match. CDR3 sequence (DNA): TGCGCCAGCAGCCAAGAGCAGCGGGAGAGGAAGACCCAGTACTTC. Translated, it gives CASSQEQRERKTQYF.

Notes on this clonotype: One end of the junction is discordant with germline, which a read error may explain. This rearrangement joins TRBV7-9 to TRBJ2-5; 7 positions match TRBD1. This CDR3 is built from 11 residues. Germline-derived CDR1 and CDR2 are SEHNR and FQNEAQ (reference sequence). The CDR3 loop reads CASSLGDRLDF. In nucleotides, the CDR3 is TGTGCCAGCAGCTTAGGGGACAGACTGGACTTC.

V is TRBV27 and J is TRBJ2-1; 9 nucleotides agree with TRBD2. Germline V gene lookup returns CDR1 MNHEY and CDR2 SMNVEV (reference sequence). The CDR3 has 21 amino acids. V dropped 6 bases and J dropped 9; count of bases not matched to a gene: 30. The CDR3 spells CASRPISPSGEERNAGGEQFF. The CDR3 nucleotides are TGTGCCAGCAGACCTATCTCCCCTAGCGGGGAGGAACGGAATGCCGGGGGTGAGCAGTTCTTC.

This clonotype was counted a few times. CDR3 coding DNA: TGTGCCACCAGCAGCCTCAACTGGCGGGAGGTGGGAGAGCAGTACTTC. Its protein product is CATSSLNWREVGEQYF. The rearrangement links TRBV15 to TRBJ2-7, with TRBD2 matching 8 bases. Germline V gives CDR1 LNHNV, CDR2 YYDKDF (reference sequence). The CDR3 runs 16 residues. Losses at the gene ends were 3 bases for V and 7 bases for J; bases not matched to a gene: 14.

J is TRBJ2-2 and V is TRBV3-1; 8 positions agree with TRBD2. The germline CDR1 and CDR2 sequences are LGHDT and YNNKEL (reference sequence). This CDR3 is built from 14 residues. Trimming at V came to 3 bases and at J to 7 bases, leaving 4 bases not matched to a gene. The CDR3 region is CASSQGLVGGELFF. In DNA form, the CDR3 reads TGTGCCAGCAGCCAGGGACTAGTAGGCGGGGAGCTGTTTTTT.

The V and J genes are TRBV7-3 and TRBJ2-1, with 12 nucleotides matching TRBD2. Trimming at V came to 2 bases and at J to 2 bases, leaving 7 bases not matched to a gene. CDR1 SGHTA and CDR2 FQGTGA come from the germline V gene. The CDR3 contains 18 residues. CDR3 sequence: CASSLDPASGRAYNEQFF. The CDR3 DNA sequence: TGTGCCAGCAGCTTAGATCCCGCTAGCGGGAGGGCCTACAATGAGCAGTTCTTC.

This clonotype was counted between two and nine times. V gene TRBV30 combines with J gene TRBJ2-2; D is undetermined. V was cut by 0 bases and J by 4 bases, with 3 bases left in between. This CDR3 is built from 12 residues. Looked up from germline, CDR1 is GTSNPN and CDR2 is SVGIG (reference sequence). The CDR3 DNA reads TGTGCCTGGAGTGTAGCCACCGGGGAGCTGTTTTTT. It codes for CAWSVATGELFF. Looking up the rest from reference TRBV30 and TRBJ2-2 gives the full variable domain: SQTIHQWPATLVQPVGSPLSLECTVEGTSNPNLYWYRQAAGRGLQLLFYSVGIGQISSEVPQNLSASRPQDRQFILSSKKLLLSDSGFYLCAWSVATGELFFGEGSRLTVL.

The CDR3 loop reads CASSFVPRETQYF. CDR3 DNA sequence: TGTGCCAGCAGTTTCGTCCCGAGGGAGACCCAGTACTTC. The rearrangement joins TRBV27 to TRBJ2-5, with unresolved D. This CDR3 region has 13 residues. Trimming took 3 bases from V and 5 from J, leaving 10 bases between them. Germline CDR1 reads MNHEY; CDR2 reads SMNVEV (reference sequence).

J is TRBJ2-5 and V is TRBV12-3 or TRBV12-4; D is perhaps TRBD1 or TRBD2 (5 bases each). Trimming stripped 5 bases from V and 3 bases from J, with 16 bases between. CDR3 length equals 15 residues. The CDR3: CASSPPWDPKETQYF. The CDR3 region has the DNA TGTGCCAGCAGTCCCCCCTGGGACCCAAAAGAGACCCAGTACTTC.

This clonotype was picked up a small number of times. The V call is TRBV6-6, the J call TRBJ2-7; perhaps TRBD2 as D (7 bases). Trimming removed 2 bases at V and 4 bases at J, with 12 bases between. The CDR3 totals 14 residues. Germline V gives CDR1 MNHNY, CDR2 SVGAGI (reference sequence). In DNA form, the CDR3 reads TGTGCCAGCAGTTACCAAGGGGGAGGGTACGAGCAGTACTTC. Amino acid sequence: CASSYQGGGYEQYF.

The chain couples TRBV2 to TRBJ2-1; 9 bases line up with TRBD1. CDR1 is SNHLY and CDR2 is FYNNEI in the germline V gene. This CDR3 comprises 12 residues. V shed 4 bases, J shed 13 bases, and the junction held 5 bases outside the gene matches. CDR3 amino acids: CASSGETGGQFF. CDR3 DNA sequence: TGTGCCAGCAGTGGTGAGACAGGGGGACAGTTCTTC.

The J gene is TRBJ2-3, the V gene TRBV3-1; D may match TRBD1 or TRBD2 (5 bases each). The CDR3 contains 15 residues. Germline V gene lookup returns CDR1 LGHDT and CDR2 YNNKEL (reference sequence). V lost 0 bases and J 1 base, leaving 8 bases between the germline ends. The CDR3 DNA follows: TGTGCCAGCAGCCAAGAGTTGGGGGGCACAGATACGCAGTATTTT. It encodes CASSQELGGTDTQYF.

In this sample, this clonotype turned up a few times. The rearrangement uses TRBV11-2 and TRBJ2-7; no clear D gene. There are 12 residues in the CDR3. Germline CDR1 is SGHAT and CDR2 is FQNNGV. V lost 1 base and J 7 bases, leaving 8 bases between the germline ends. CDR3 protein: CASSLGGLEQYF. DNA of the CDR3: TGTGCCAGCAGCTTAGGGGGTTTGGAGCAGTACTTC. Combining the CDR3 with reference TRBV11-2 and TRBJ2-7 gives the whole variable domain EAGVAQSPRYKIIEKRQSVAFWCNPISGHATLYWYQQILGQGPKLLIQFQNNGVVDDSQLPKDRFSAERLKGVDSTLKIQPAKLEDSAVYLCASSLGGLEQYFGPGTRLTVT.